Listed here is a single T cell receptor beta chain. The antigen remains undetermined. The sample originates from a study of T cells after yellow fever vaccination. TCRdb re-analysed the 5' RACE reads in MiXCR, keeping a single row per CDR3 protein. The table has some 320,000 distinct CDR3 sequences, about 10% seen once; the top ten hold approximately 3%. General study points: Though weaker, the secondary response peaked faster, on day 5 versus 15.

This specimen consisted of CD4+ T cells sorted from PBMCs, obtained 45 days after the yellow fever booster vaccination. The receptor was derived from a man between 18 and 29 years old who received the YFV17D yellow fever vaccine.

Here the CDR3 reads CASSLYEETQYF. The CDR3 nucleotides read TGTGCCAGCAGCTTATATGAAGAGACCCAGTACTTC. J is TRBJ2-5 and V is TRBV7-2; D ambiguous. V shed 2 bases and J shed 3 bases, with 4 bases lying between them. This CDR3 comprises 12 residues. CDR1 is SGHTA and CDR2 is FQGNSA in the germline V gene. The variable domain in full, with the rest retrieved from reference TRBV7-2 and TRBJ2-5, is GAGVSQSPSNKVTEKGKDVELRCDPISGHTALYWYRQSLGQGLEFLIYFQGNSAPDKSGLPSDRFSAERTGGSVSTLTIQRTQQEDSAVYLCASSLYEETQYFGPGTRLLVL.